This T cell receptor beta chain was sequenced for a study of CD8+ T cells in alopecia areata. The V gene's germline CDR1 is MNHEY and CDR2 SMNVEV (reference sequence). CDR3 length: 13 residues. V dropped 6 bases and J dropped 7; count of bases not matched to a gene: 6. RNA was isolated and reverse transcribed to cDNA, the sequencing template. The method was immunoSEQ multiplex PCR; TCRdb's version includes in-frame clones alone and lacks a portion of them. Among roughly 180,000 clones, about 47% were seen once, and the ten largest hold around 10%. General study findings and limits: Treatment with tofacitinib significantly lowered scalp clonality and reduced expanded CD8+ clones among the top 100.

This clone has only a few counts. Its matching antigen is unknown. The treatment here: oral pan-JAK inhibitor, 5-10 mg twice daily. The V and J genes are TRBV27 and TRBJ2-1, with 7 bases matching TRBD2. The receptor was derived from a human donor with alopecia areata. The sample was CD8+ T cells sorted from blood, taken around week 52, from a patient treated with tofacitinib. The CDR3 protein is CASRYGTINEQFF. The CDR3 region has the DNA TGTGCCAGCAGATATGGGACTATAAATGAGCAGTTCTTC.